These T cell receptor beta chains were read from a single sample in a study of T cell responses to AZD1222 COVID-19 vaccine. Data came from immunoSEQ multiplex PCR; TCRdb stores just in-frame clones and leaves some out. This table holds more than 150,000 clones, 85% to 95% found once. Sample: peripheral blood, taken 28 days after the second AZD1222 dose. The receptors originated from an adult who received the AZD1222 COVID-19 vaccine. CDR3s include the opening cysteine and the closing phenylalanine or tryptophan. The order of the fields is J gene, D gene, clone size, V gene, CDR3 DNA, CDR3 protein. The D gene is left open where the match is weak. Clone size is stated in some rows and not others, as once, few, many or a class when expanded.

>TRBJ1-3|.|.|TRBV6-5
TGTGCCACTAGGGCGTCTGGAAACACCATATATTTT
CATRASGNTIYF
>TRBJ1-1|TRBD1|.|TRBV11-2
TGTGCCAGCAGCCTCGGCCGGGAGGGGGCAAAGGGCACTGAAGCTTTCTTT
CASSLGREGAKGTEAFF
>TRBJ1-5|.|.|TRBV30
TGTGCCTGGAGTATAGGGAGAGGTCAGCCCCAGCATTTT
CAWSIGRGQPQHF
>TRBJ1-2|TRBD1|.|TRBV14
TGTGCCAGCAGCCAAGATCTTGTAGGGGACAGCCATGGCTACACCTTC
CASSQDLVGDSHGYTF
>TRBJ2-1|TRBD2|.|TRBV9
TGTGCCAGCAGCGTGGGGGAGGGTGAGCAGTTCTTC
CASSVGEGEQFF
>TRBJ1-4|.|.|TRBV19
TGTGCCAGTAGTACCTCGGGTGACCCGTGGAATGAAAAACTGTTTTTT
CASSTSGDPWNEKLFF
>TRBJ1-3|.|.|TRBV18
TGTGCCAGCTCACCACGGAGGGATAAAGGGATCTCTGGAAACACCATATATTTT
CASSPRRDKGISGNTIYF
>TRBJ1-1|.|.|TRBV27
TGTGCCAGCAGAGGTGGGAACACTGAAGCTTTCTTT
CASRGGNTEAFF
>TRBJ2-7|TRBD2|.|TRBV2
TGTGCCAGCACCCCTGGACTCGGACTAGCGGGAGGTTACGAGCAGTACTTC
CASTPGLGLAGGYEQYF
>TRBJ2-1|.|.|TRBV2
TGTGCCAGTCACCCTTCAGGGGGGAGACAGTTCTTC
CASHPSGGRQFF
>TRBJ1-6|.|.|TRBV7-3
TGTGCCAGCAGCCAAAGCCCCTTAACCAATTCACCCCTCCACTTT
CASSQSPLTNSPLHF
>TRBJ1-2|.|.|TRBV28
TGTGCCAGCCAACTCTTGAGGGGACGGGGCTACACCTTC
CASQLLRGRGYTF
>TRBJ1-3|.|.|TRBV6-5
TGTGCCAGCAGGGCAGGGACGGGGTCCGGAAACACCATATATTTT
CASRAGTGSGNTIYF
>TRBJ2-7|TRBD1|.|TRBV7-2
TGTGCCAGCAGCTTATATAGGACAGGGAGCTACGAGCAGTACTTC
CASSLYRTGSYEQYF
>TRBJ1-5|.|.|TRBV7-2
TGTGCCAGCAGTTTACAGGCTCCTAGCAATCAGCCCCAGCATTTT
CASSLQAPSNQPQHF
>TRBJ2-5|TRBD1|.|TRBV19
TGTGCCAGTAGTCGTCCCGGGACAGGACAAGAGACCCAGTACTTC
CASSRPGTGQETQYF
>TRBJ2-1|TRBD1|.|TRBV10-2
TGCGCCAGCAGTGGGACAGGGACATACAATGAGCAGTTCTTC
CASSGTGTYNEQFF
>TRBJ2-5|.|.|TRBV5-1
TGCGCCAGCAGCTTGGAGGCGGGACAGAGGACGTTAGAGACCCAGTACTTC
CASSLEAGQRTLETQYF
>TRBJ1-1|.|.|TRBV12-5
TGTGCTAGTGGTTTGGGTCGTATGGGTCTCAGCACTGAAGCTTTCTTT
CASGLGRMGLSTEAFF
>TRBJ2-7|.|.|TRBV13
TGTGCCAGCAACCCCCGACTAGGAGGCTTCGAGCAGTACTTC
CASNPRLGGFEQYF
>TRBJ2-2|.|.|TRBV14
TGTGCCAGCAGCCGGGGCAGGGGCACCGGGGAGCTGTTTTTT
CASSRGRGTGELFF
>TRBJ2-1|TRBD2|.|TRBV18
TGTGCCAGCTCTGTAGCGGGGGGCTACAATGAGCAGTTCTTC
CASSVAGGYNEQFF
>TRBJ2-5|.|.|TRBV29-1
TGCAGCACACGGGTAAAGGCAAACCTCCCACGGGAGACCCAGTACTTC
CSTRVKANLPRETQYF
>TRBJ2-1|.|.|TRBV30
TGTGCCTGGGGAACTTCTCTAGCGGAGCAGTTCTTC
CAWGTSLAEQFF
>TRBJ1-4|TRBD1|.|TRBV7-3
TGTGCCAGCAGCTTAAAAGCAGGGGGCGAAGAAAAACTGTTTTTT
CASSLKAGGEEKLFF
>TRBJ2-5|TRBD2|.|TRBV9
TGTGCCAGCAGCGTAGGTAGCGGGAGTACCCAAGAGACCCAGTACTTC
CASSVGSGSTQETQYF
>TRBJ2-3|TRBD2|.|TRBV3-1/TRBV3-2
TGTGCCAGCAGCACAGGCTTTAGCGGGGTCACAGATACGCAGTATTTT
CASSTGFSGVTDTQYF
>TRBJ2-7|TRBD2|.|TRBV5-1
TGCGCCAGCAGCACGGCCACTAGCGGCTACGAGCAGTACTTC
CASSTATSGYEQYF
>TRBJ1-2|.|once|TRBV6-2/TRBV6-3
TGTGCCAGCAGTGACAGATATGGCTACACCTTC
CASSDRYGYTF
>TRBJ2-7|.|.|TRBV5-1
TGCGCCAGCAGCTTGCGGACAAACTCCTACGAGCAGTACTTC
CASSLRTNSYEQYF
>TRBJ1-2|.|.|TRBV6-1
TGTGCCAGCAGTGAAGCAACACAGGGCGGCTACACCTTC
CASSEATQGGYTF
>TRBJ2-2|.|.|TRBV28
TGTGCCAGCAGCGACCCAGGAGTCGGGGAGCTGTTTTTT
CASSDPGVGELFF
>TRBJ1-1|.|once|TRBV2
TGTGCCAGCAGCGTCCTAGGCACTGAAGCTTTCTTT
CASSVLGTEAFF
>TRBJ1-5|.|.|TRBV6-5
TGTGCCAGCCTAGATCGACAAGGTGGTCAGCCCCAGCATTTT
CASLDRQGGQPQHF
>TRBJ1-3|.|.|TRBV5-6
TGTGCCAGCAGCTACCAAACCTTCTCTGGAAACACCATATATTTT
CASSYQTFSGNTIYF
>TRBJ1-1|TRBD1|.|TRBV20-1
TGCAGTTTCACAGGGGGCACTGAAGCTTTCTTT
CSFTGGTEAFF
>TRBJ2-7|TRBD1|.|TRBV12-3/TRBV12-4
TGTGCCAGCAGTCATACAGGGGTCTACGAGCAGTACTTC
CASSHTGVYEQYF
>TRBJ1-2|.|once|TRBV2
TGTGCCACCTCACGCGGGGATGGCTACACCTTC
CATSRGDGYTF
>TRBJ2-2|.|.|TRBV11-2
TGTGCCAGCAGCACCAGTTTCTCCGGGGAGCTGTTTTTT
CASSTSFSGELFF
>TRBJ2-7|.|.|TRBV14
TGTGCCAGCAGTTACGGAGGGGCCAAGGCCGAGCAGTACTTC
CASSYGGAKAEQYF
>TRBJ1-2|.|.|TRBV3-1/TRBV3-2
TGTGCCAGCAGCCAAGGAATAGGAACCGGCTATGGCTACACCTTC
CASSQGIGTGYGYTF
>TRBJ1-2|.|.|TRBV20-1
TGCAGTGCTAGTTTTGCCGGACTTGGCTATGGCTACACCTTC
CSASFAGLGYGYTF